This T cell receptor (beta chain) was identified during a study of blood T cell repertoires in COVID-19 (dated by TCRdb to the early 2020s). For the study in its entirety: The collaborator samples originated in the United States, Italy and Spain and spanned the acute and convalescent phases of COVID-19. The prospective study material was composed of cDNA or gDNA derived from T cells, B-cell-depleted T cells, or PBMCs. Subjects who had been exposed to COVID-19, were actively infected with it, or had recovered from it provided the deeply sampled blood TCRbeta repertoires that made up the dataset. Sample metadata almost always included a de-identified subject ID, COVID-19 status, age in years and sex. A freely available public database, intended as a resource for researchers studying the immune response to SARS-CoV-2, is where the repertoires were released. Samples were obtained from the ongoing ImmuneRACE study (first 160 participants) and from some 1,200 subjects provided by 6 global collaborators. HLA class I and class II types, where available, came from metadata supplied by the sample provider rather than from assay-based typing.

The immunoSEQ Assay, a bias-controlled multiplex PCR, was used to amplify TCRbeta CDR3 regions from genomic DNA. In the paper's pipeline: Within the assay, amplification of reference gene primers was used to estimate how many nucleated cells each sample contained. To quantify the absolute abundance of each unique TCRbeta CDR3 rearrangement, sequence reads were collapsed and filtered. For each sample, productive Simpson clonality was calculated as the square root of Simpson's diversity index over productive rearrangements. The immuneACCESS repertoire file appears here via TCRdb, limited to in-frame rearrangements. These files lack a portion of the clones; in checked studies, under half of the deficit traces to unresolved V genes, and the cause of the others is not known. V, J and clone size reflect that table, while D and trimming were determined from the DNA. For this sample the table gives a few hundred thousand clones, of which over 75% were detected only once. Together, the top ten hold 3.5% to 5.5% of the sample.

What the research found in general, with its limitations: The amount of clinical and demographic metadata varied by source and participant and was provided uncurated.

As for this clone: No antigen is known for it. No base quality information exists; no much larger clone differs at one position.

Participants in the prospective study were aged roughly 18 to 100 years, lived in 24 United States geographic areas, and enrolled through a virtual design. Cohort assignment in the prospective study relied on participant-reported clinical history from a screening survey and a study questionnaire. In the prospective study, mobile phlebotomists collected whole blood, serum and a nasopharyngeal or oropharyngeal swab from each participant. Over a roughly two-month period, participants in the prospective study had the option of providing additional blood draws and questionnaires. Blood samples from the prospective study were shipped frozen or at room temperature prior to DNA extraction. V and J lose 6 bases and 6 bases, and a span of 5 bases separates them. CDR1 ENHRY and CDR2 SYGVKD were looked up in the germline V gene. Counted from cysteine to phenylalanine, this CDR3 has 11 amino acids. Only CDR3 DNA remains: 33 bases, in frame from the first base.

Sequencing was carried out using PBMCs or T cells enriched from blood (not recorded which). The chain was built from TRBV10-3 and TRBJ2-2; tentative D gene TRBD1, with 5 bases matching. The sequence came from a man aged 25-45 years with acute COVID-19. CDR3 region: CAISRAGELFF. The DNA is as follows: TGTGCCATCAGCAGGGCCGGGGAGCTGTTTTTT.